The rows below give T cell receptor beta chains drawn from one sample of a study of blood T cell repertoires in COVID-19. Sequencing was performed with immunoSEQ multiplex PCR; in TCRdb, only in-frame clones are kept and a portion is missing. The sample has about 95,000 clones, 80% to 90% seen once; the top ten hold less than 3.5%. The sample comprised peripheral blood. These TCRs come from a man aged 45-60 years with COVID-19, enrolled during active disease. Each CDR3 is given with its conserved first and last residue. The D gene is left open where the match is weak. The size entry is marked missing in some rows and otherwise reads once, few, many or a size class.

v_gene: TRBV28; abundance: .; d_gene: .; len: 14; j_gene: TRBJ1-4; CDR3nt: TGTGCCAGCAGCTCTAGCTTGGGGTTTGAAAAACTGTTTTTT; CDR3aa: CASSSSLGFEKLFF
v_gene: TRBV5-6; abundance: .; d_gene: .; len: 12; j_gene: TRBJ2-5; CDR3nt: TGTGCCAGCAGCTTGGCCAGAGAGACCCAGTACTTC; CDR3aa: CASSLARETQYF
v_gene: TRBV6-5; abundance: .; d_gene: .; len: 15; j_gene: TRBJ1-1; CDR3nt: TGTGCCAGCAGAGGCTATGACACCAAGAACACTGAAGCTTTCTTT; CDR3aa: CASRGYDTKNTEAFF
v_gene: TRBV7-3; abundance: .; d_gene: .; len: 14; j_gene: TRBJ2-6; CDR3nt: TGTGCCAGCAGCTTACCTAAAGGGGCCAACGTCCTGACTTTC; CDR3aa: CASSLPKGANVLTF
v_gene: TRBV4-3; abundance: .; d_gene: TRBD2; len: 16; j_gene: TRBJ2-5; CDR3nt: TGCGCCAGCAGCCAAGATGGGACTAGCGGGGGGGAGACCCAGTACTTC; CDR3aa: CASSQDGTSGGETQYF
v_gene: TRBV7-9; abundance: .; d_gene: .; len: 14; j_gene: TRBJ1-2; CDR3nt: TGTGCCAGCAGCTTAGGTCAGACAAACTATGGCTACACCTTC; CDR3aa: CASSLGQTNYGYTF
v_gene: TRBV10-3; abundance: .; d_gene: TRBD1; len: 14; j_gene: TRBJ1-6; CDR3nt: TGTGCCATCAGGGCAGGACAGGGAAACTCACCCCTCCACTTT; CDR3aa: CAIRAGQGNSPLHF
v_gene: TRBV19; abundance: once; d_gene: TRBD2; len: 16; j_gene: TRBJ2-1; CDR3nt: TGTGCCAGTAGATACTGGCGGGGGGCCAACTACAATGAGCAGTTCTTC; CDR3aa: CASRYWRGANYNEQFF
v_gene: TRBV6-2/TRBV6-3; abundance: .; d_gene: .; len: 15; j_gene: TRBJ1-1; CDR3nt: TGTGCCAGCAGTTTCGGAGCTATCTCTGGGACTGAAGCTTTCTTT; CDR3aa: CASSFGAISGTEAFF
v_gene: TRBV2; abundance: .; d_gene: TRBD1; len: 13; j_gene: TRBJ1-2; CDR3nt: TGTGCCAGCAAGGAGGGACAGGGCTATGGCTACACCTTC; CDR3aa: CASKEGQGYGYTF